Following are 5 T cell receptor beta chains from one sample sequenced in a study of blood T cell repertoires in COVID-19. Profiling relied on immunoSEQ multiplex PCR, and the TCRdb table lists in-frame clones only, not all of them. The sample consists of about 130,000 clones, approximately 77% of them appearing once. Sequencing used peripheral blood. Source of these receptors: a man older than 75 with acute or convalescent COVID-19.

This chain links TRBV5-1 with TRBJ1-2, with 7 bases fitting TRBD1. V lost 4 bases to trimming and J lost 3 bases; unmatched junction nucleotides: 9. This CDR3 is built from 15 residues. Germline V CDR1 and CDR2: SGHRS, YFSETQ. The CDR3 DNA is TGCGCCAGCAGCAAGGAACAGGGGTCGGACTATGGCTACACCTTC. Encoded protein: CASSKEQGSDYGYTF.

The J gene is TRBJ1-6, the V gene TRBV7-3, with 9 bases aligning to TRBD1. Germline lookup yields CDR1 SGHTA and CDR2 FQGTGA. J was trimmed by 7 bases and V by 2 bases; bases with no gene match: 3. The CDR3 totals 15 residues. CDR3 in amino acids: CASSLLGQGNSPLHF. CDR3 sequence (DNA): TGTGCCAGCAGCTTACTCGGACAGGGGAATTCACCCCTCCACTTT.

This clone was counted once. This chain links TRBV2 with TRBJ2-1; TRBD1 aligns across 8 bases. The germline V gene has CDR1 SNHLY and CDR2 FYNNEI. The CDR3 spans 14 residues. With V trimmed by 3 bases and J by 6 bases, 4 bases remained unmatched. Written as DNA, the CDR3 is TGTGCCAGCAGTGAGCAGGGGGCGCCCAATGAGCAGTTCTTC. As protein: CASSEQGAPNEQFF.

This clone was seen a single time. The chain has TRBV4-1 and TRBJ1-4; the match to TRBD1 covers 7 bases. This CDR3 is 15 amino acids long. V lost 4 bases and J lost 6; bases outside the gene matches: 8. From germline, CDR1 is MGHRA and CDR2 YSYEKL. CDR3 sequence: CASSPGTARYEKLFF. CDR3 nucleotide sequence: TGCGCCAGCAGCCCCGGGACAGCGAGATATGAAAAACTGTTTTTT.

The chain carries TRBV3-1 (or the pseudogene TRBV3-2) and TRBJ2-1; 7 bases fit TRBD1. The V gene's germline CDR1 is LGHDT and CDR2 YNNKEL (reference sequence). Unmatched junction bases numbered 9, after V lost 4 bases and J lost 3 bases. The CDR3 spans 16 residues. CDR3 amino acids: CASSLHTGTDYNEQFF. The DNA for the CDR3 is TGTGCCAGCAGCCTGCACACCGGGACAGACTACAATGAGCAGTTCTTC.